This TCR beta chain is drawn from a study of shared clonotypes between healthy human individuals. Study information: The study used three CD4 naive, three CD4 memory, two CD8 naive and one CD8 memory plate per donor.

The germline CDR1 and CDR2 sequences are SNHLY and FYNNEI. V gave up 6 bases and J gave up 4 bases; unmatched junction bases: 10. The CDR3 consists of 17 residues. Clones were sequenced by immunoSEQ multiplex PCR, and TCRdb holds only the in-frame ones, with some missing. Among about a million clones listed, roughly 75% were seen once. This receptor was identified in a man between 18 and 35 years old in good health. The sequencing sample was made of memory CD4+ T cells sorted from blood. Subset given: CD45RA-negative fraction. The V call is TRBV2, the J call TRBJ2-1, with 12 bases fitting TRBD2. Here the CDR3 reads CASSLTPLAGGYNEQFF. The CDR3, as DNA: TGTGCCAGCAGCCTCACACCACTAGCGGGGGGTTACAATGAGCAGTTCTTC.